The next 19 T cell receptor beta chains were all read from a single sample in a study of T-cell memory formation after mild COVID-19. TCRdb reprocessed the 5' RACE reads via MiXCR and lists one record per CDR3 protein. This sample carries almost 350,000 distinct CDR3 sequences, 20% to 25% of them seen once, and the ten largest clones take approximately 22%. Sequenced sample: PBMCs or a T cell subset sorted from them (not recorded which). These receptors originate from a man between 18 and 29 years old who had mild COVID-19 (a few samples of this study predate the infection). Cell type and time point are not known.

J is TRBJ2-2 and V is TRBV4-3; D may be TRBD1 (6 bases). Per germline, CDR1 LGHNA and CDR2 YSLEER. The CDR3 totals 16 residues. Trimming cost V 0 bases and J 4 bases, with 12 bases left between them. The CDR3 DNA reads TGCGCCAGCAGCCAAGATCCCAGGGGTACCACCGGGGAGCTGTTTTTT. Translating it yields CASSQDPRGTTGELFF.

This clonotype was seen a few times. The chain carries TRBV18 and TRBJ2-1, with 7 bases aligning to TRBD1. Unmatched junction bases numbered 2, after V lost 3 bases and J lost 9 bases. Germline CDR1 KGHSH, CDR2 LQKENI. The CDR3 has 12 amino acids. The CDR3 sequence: CASSPGQPEQFF. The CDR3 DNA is TGTGCCAGCTCACCGGGACAGCCTGAGCAGTTCTTC. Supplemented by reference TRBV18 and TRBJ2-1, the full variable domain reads NAGVMQNPRHLVRRRGQEARLRCSPMKGHSHVYWYRQLPEEGLKFMVYLQKENIIDESGMPKERFSAEFPKEGPSILRIQQVVRGDSAAYFCASSPGQPEQFFGPGTRLTVL.

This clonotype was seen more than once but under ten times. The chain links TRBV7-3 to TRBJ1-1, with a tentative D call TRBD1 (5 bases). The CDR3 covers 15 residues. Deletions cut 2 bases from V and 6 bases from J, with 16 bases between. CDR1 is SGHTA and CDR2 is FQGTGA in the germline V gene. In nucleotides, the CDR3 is TGTGCCAGCAGCTTAGTAGGACGGGGGGAGGCTGAAGCTTTCTTT. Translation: CASSLVGRGEAEAFF. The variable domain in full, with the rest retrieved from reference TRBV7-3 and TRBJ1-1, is GAGVSQTPSNKVTEKGKYVELRCDPISGHTALYWYRQSLGQGPEFLIYFQGTGAADDSGLPNDRFFAVRPEGSVSTLKIQRTERGDSAVYLCASSLVGRGEAEAFFGQGTRLTVV.

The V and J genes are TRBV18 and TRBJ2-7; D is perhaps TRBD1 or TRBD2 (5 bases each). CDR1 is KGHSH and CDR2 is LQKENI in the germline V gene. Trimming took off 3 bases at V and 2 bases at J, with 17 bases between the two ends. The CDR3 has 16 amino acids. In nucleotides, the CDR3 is TGTGCCAGCTCACCGCCCGGGACGGTGAAAACCTACGAGCAGTACTTC. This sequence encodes CASSPPGTVKTYEQYF.

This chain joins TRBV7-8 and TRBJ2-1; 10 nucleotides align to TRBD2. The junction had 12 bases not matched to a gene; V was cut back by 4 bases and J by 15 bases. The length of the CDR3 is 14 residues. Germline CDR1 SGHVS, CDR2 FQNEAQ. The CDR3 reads CASSSSSGGEGLFF. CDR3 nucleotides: TGTGCCAGCAGCTCCTCTAGCGGGGGAGAAGGATTGTTCTTC.

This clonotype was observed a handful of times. The CDR3 reads CASSPQGSGAADTQYF. The DNA of the CDR3 is TGTGCCAGCAGCCCCCAGGGGAGCGGGGCCGCAGATACGCAGTATTTT. The chain recombines TRBV7-8 with TRBJ2-3; weak D call: TRBD2 (7 bases). V was cut by 5 bases and J by 4 bases, with 19 bases left in between. The CDR3 has 16 residues. CDR1 and CDR2 from the germline V gene are SGHVS and FQNEAQ.

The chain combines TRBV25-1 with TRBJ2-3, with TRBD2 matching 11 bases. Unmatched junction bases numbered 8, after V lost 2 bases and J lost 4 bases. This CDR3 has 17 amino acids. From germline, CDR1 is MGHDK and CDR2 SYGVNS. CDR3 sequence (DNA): TGTGCCAGCAGTGAAATAGCGGGGGGGCCAACGGCAGATACGCAGTATTTT. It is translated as CASSEIAGGPTADTQYF. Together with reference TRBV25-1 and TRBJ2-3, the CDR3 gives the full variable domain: EADIYQTPRYLVIGTGKKITLECSQTMGHDKMYWYQQDPGMELHLIHYSYGVNSTEKGDLSSESTVSRIRTEHFPLTLESARPSHTSQYLCASSEIAGGPTADTQYFGPGTRLTVL.

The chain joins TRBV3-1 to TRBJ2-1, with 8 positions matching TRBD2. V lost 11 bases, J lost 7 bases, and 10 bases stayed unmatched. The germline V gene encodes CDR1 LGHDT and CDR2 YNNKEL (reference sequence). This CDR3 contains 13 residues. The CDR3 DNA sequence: TGTGCCTCCGCGGGGGGTGGTAGGAATGAGCAGTTCTTC. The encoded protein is CASAGGGRNEQFF.

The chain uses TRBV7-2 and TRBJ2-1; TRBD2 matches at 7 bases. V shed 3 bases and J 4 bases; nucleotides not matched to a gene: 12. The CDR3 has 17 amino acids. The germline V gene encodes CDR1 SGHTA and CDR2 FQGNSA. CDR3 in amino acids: CASSFRPLSGGYNEQFF. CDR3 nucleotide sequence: TGTGCCAGCAGCTTTCGACCCCTATCGGGGGGTTACAATGAGCAGTTCTTC. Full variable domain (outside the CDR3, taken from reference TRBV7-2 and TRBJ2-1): GAGVSQSPSNKVTEKGKDVELRCDPISGHTALYWYRQSLGQGLEFLIYFQGNSAPDKSGLPSDRFSAERTGGSVSTLTIQRTQQEDSAVYLCASSFRPLSGGYNEQFFGPGTRLTVL.

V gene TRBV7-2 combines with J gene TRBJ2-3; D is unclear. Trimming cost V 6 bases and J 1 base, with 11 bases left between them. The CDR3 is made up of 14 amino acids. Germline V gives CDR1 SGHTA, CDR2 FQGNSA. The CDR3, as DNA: TGTGCCAGCAGTTCCGGAAGCGGCACAGATACGCAGTATTTT. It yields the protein CASSSGSGTDTQYF. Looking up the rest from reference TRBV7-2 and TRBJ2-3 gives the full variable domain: GAGVSQSPSNKVTEKGKDVELRCDPISGHTALYWYRQSLGQGLEFLIYFQGNSAPDKSGLPSDRFSAERTGGSVSTLTIQRTQQEDSAVYLCASSSGSGTDTQYFGPGTRLTVL.

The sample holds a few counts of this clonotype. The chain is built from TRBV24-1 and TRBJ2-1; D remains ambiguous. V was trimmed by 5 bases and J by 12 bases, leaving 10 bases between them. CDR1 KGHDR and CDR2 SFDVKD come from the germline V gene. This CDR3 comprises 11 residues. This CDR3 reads CATSGFEGQFF. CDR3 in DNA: TGTGCCACCAGTGGGTTTGAAGGGCAGTTCTTC.

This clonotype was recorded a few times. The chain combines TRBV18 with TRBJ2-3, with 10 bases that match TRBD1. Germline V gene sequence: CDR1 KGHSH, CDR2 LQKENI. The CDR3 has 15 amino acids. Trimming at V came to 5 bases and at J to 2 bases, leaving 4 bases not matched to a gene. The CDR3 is CASSAGQGNTDTQYF. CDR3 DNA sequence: TGTGCCAGCTCAGCGGGACAGGGGAACACAGATACGCAGTATTTT.

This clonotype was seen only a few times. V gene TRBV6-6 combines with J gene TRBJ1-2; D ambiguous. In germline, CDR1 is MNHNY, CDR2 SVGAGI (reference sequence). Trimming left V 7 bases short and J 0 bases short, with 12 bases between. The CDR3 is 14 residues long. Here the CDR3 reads CASTQQQTNYGYTF. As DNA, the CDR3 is TGTGCCAGCACCCAACAACAGACTAACTATGGCTACACCTTC.

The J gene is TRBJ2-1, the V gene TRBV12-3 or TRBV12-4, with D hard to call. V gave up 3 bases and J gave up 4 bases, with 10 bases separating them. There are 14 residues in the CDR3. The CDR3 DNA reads TGTGCCAGCAGTTTGGCGCGCTGGTACAATGAGCAGTTCTTC. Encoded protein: CASSLARWYNEQFF.

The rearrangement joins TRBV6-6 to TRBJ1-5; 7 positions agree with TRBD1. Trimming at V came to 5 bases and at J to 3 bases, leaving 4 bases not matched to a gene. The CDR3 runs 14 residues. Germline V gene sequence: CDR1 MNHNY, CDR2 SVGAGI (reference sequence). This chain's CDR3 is CASSMGQLNQPQHF. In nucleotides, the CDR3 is TGTGCCAGCAGTATGGGACAGCTCAATCAGCCCCAGCATTTT.

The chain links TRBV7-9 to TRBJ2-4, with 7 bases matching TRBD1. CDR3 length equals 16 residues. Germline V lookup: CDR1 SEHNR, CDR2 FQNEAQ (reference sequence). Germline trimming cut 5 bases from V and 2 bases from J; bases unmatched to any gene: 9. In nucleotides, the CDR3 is TGTGCCAGCAGCACCTTGACCAGGGGGTCCAAAAACATTCAGTACTTC. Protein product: CASSTLTRGSKNIQYF.

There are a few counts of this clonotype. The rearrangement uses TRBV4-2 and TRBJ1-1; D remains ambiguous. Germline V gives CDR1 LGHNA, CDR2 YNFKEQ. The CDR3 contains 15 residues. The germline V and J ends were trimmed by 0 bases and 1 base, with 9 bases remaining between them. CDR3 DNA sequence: TGTGCCAGCAGCCAAGATGCGGGTGGGAACACTGAAGCTTTCTTT. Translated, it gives CASSQDAGGNTEAFF.

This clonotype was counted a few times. The chain's CDR3 is CSAREGRRDYGYTF. The CDR3 DNA reads TGCAGTGCTAGAGAGGGGCGCCGGGACTATGGCTACACCTTC. The V call is TRBV20-1, the J call TRBJ1-2, with D possibly being TRBD1 (5 bases). Trimming took 0 bases from V and 3 from J, leaving 11 bases between them. Germline V lookup: CDR1 DFQATT, CDR2 SNEGSKA (reference sequence). The CDR3 loop spans 14 amino acids.

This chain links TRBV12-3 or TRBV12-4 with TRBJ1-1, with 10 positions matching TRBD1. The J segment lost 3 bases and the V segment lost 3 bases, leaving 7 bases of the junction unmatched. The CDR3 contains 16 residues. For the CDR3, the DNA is TGTGCCAGCAGTTTGGGACAGGGGTTGGGGTACACTGAAGCTTTCTTT. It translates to CASSLGQGLGYTEAFF.